These 25 T cell receptor beta chains were all obtained from the same sample, sequenced in a study of shared clonotypes between healthy human individuals. Assay: immunoSEQ multiplex PCR; the TCRdb copy retains only in-frame clones and omits some. This sample has 2 million to 2.5 million clones, with about 90% found just once. Sample: naive CD4+ T cells from PBMCs. Indicated subset: CD45RA+ positively selected. Receptors were obtained from a man aged 18 to 30 in good health. Some clones in this sample may be carry-over from other donors' samples.

V is TRBV28 and J is TRBJ2-7; D gene ambiguous. CDR3 length: 15 amino acids. Trimming stripped 3 bases from V and 5 bases from J, with 17 bases between. Germline V gene sequence: CDR1 MDHEN, CDR2 SYDVKM. The CDR3 nucleotides read TGTGCCAGCAGTTTGCACGGTCTGGGAACGAACGAGCAGTACTTC. Its protein is CASSLHGLGTNEQYF.

CDR3 DNA sequence: TGTGCCAGCAGCAGGACTGGGAGCACAGATACGCAGTATTTT. Translation: CASSRTGSTDTQYF. The chain carries TRBV9 and TRBJ2-3; D possibly corresponds to TRBD2 (5 bases). The CDR3 totals 14 residues. CDR1 is SGDLS, CDR2 YYNGEE, per germline. V was trimmed by 4 bases and J by 0 bases, leaving 9 bases between them.

In its sample, this clone was seen once. The chain links TRBV20-1 to TRBJ2-7, with a tentative D call TRBD2 (5 bases). The V gene's germline CDR1 is DFQATT and CDR2 SNEGSKA (reference sequence). Trimming pared 5 bases from V and 6 bases from J, leaving 11 bases between. The CDR3 runs 11 residues. This CDR3 reads CSAGWRTEQYF. In DNA form, the CDR3 reads TGCAGTGCTGGCTGGAGGACCGAGCAGTACTTC.

This clone appeared a single time. The chain couples TRBV5-6 to TRBJ1-6; unclear D gene. This CDR3 is 14 amino acids long. The V gene lost 3 bases and the J gene lost 13 bases, with 17 bases spanning the gap. Germline V gene lookup returns CDR1 SGHDT and CDR2 YYEEEE. CDR3 sequence: CASSSDGLVAPLHF. The DNA for the CDR3 is TGTGCCAGCAGCTCGGACGGCCTGGTTGCGCCCCTCCACTTT. The variable domain in full, with the rest retrieved from reference TRBV5-6 and TRBJ1-6, is DAGVTQSPTHLIKTRGQQVTLRCSPKSGHDTVSWYQQALGQGPQFIFQYYEEEERQRGNFPDRFSGHQFPNYSSELNVNALLLGDSALYLCASSSDGLVAPLHFGNGTRLTVT.

The rearrangement uses TRBV7-9 and TRBJ2-1; D may be TRBD2 (5 bases). V gave up 8 bases and J gave up 8 bases, with 19 bases separating them. The V gene's germline CDR1 is SEHNR and CDR2 FQNEAQ (reference sequence). There are 14 residues in the CDR3. The CDR3 spells CASQSGPQSDEQFF. CDR3 nucleotides: TGTGCCAGCCAGAGCGGCCCGCAGAGCGATGAGCAGTTCTTC.

The rearrangement links TRBV19 to TRBJ1-5, with 9 bases lining up with TRBD1. CDR3 size: 15 residues. Germline assignment: CDR1 LNHDA and CDR2 SQIVND (reference sequence). J was trimmed by 7 bases and V by 1 base; bases with no gene match: 5. The CDR3 region is CASSIGTGGRQPQHF. The CDR3 DNA sequence: TGTGCCAGTAGTATAGGAACAGGGGGCAGGCAGCCCCAGCATTTT.

This chain connects TRBV18 to TRBJ1-1, with D unresolved. Trimming took 3 bases from V and 7 from J, leaving 9 bases between them. In germline, CDR1 is KGHSH, CDR2 LQKENI. This CDR3 comprises 12 residues. This CDR3 is CASSPVGGEAFF. The CDR3 nucleotides read TGTGCCAGCTCACCTGTGGGTGGTGAAGCTTTCTTT.

The chain combines TRBV19 with TRBJ2-7; 9 positions match TRBD1. This CDR3 contains 10 residues. Germline CDR1 and CDR2: LNHDA and SQIVND (reference sequence). Trimming cost V 8 bases and J 11 bases; bases outside gene matches: 4. The DNA of the CDR3 is TGTGCCAGTGGCCGGGACAGGGAGTACTTC. Its protein product is CASGRDREYF.

The chain employs TRBV7-8 and TRBJ1-5; tentative D call: TRBD1 (6 bases). With 5 bases removed from V and 1 base from J, the gap between germline ends came to 9 bases. The germline V gene encodes CDR1 SGHVS and CDR2 FQNEAQ. The CDR3 sequence is 14 residues long. The CDR3 region has the DNA TGTGCCAGCAGCGCAGGGACAAGCAATCAGCCCCAGCATTTT. This gives the protein CASSAGTSNQPQHF.

This clone was seen a single time. The rearrangement joins TRBV4-1 to TRBJ2-3; D not certain. There are 17 residues in the CDR3. Germline CDR1 and CDR2: MGHRA and YSYEKL. The V end was cut by 4 bases, the J end by 1 base, with 18 bases between. For the CDR3, the DNA is TGCGCCAGCAGCCGTAAGACTGCCCTAGAAGGCACAGATACGCAGTATTTT. Amino acid sequence: CASSRKTALEGTDTQYF.

This chain links TRBV9 with TRBJ1-2; D might be TRBD1 (5 bases). This CDR3 spans 15 amino acids. Trimming cost V 2 bases and J 3 bases, with 14 bases left between them. Germline CDR1 SGDLS, CDR2 YYNGEE. CDR3 coding DNA: TGTGCCAGCAGCGTTTTATGGGACGGGTACTATGGCTACACCTTC. Translating gives CASSVLWDGYYGYTF.

This clone was seen a single time. The chain is built from TRBV29-1 and TRBJ1-5; D not resolved. The CDR3 length is 12 residues. Between the trimmed V and J ends, which lost 4 bases and 2 bases, there was a span of 6 bases. The germline gives CDR1 SQVTM, CDR2 ANQGSEA. The CDR3 coding sequence is TGCAGCGTTGCCTCCGGCAATCAGCCCCAGCATTTT. It codes for CSVASGNQPQHF.

The V call is TRBV5-1, the J call TRBJ2-5; 16 bases match TRBD2. The CDR3 has 14 residues. The J segment lost 9 bases and the V segment lost 4 bases, leaving 3 bases of the junction unmatched. Germline CDR1 SGHRS, CDR2 YFSETQ. CDR3 bases: TGCGCCAGCAGCGCCGGGACTAGCGGGAGGGCCCAGTACTTC. It translates to CASSAGTSGRAQYF.

The chain employs TRBV9 and TRBJ2-1, with D perhaps TRBD1 or TRBD2 (5 bases each). Germline V gene sequence: CDR1 SGDLS, CDR2 YYNGEE. The CDR3 is made up of 15 amino acids. Trimming pared 3 bases from V and 2 bases from J, leaving 12 bases between. The CDR3 here is CASSAFEGPYNEQFF. DNA for the CDR3: TGTGCCAGCAGCGCATTCGAGGGACCCTACAATGAGCAGTTCTTC.

The DNA of the CDR3 is TGTGCCAGTAACGCCCTCCCGGGACTAGCGGGGGATAAGCACACCGGGGAGCTGTTTTTT. It translates to CASNALPGLAGDKHTGELFF. V usage is TRBV19 and J usage is TRBJ2-2; 14 bases are shared with TRBD2. Germline V gene sequence: CDR1 LNHDA, CDR2 SQIVND (reference sequence). The junction had 16 bases not matched to a gene; V was cut back by 7 bases and J by 3 bases. The CDR3 consists of 20 residues.

The chain is built from TRBV11-3 and TRBJ2-5, with TRBD2 identical over 8 bases. V gave up 5 bases and J gave up 1 base; unmatched junction bases: 12. Germline CDR1 reads SGHNT; CDR2 reads YENEEA. The CDR3 has 17 residues. The CDR3 region has the DNA TGTGCCAGCAGCCGGGGGATAGGCGGGAGGTTCCAAGAGACCCAGTACTTC. Protein sequence: CASSRGIGGRFQETQYF.

This chain connects TRBV7-8 to TRBJ2-3, with 9 bases identical to TRBD2. Germline CDR1 and CDR2: SGHVS and FQNEAQ. The trim removed 5 bases at V and 1 base at J, leaving 13 bases unmatched. CDR3 size: 18 residues. The CDR3 here is CASSPRREGMYGTDTQYF. The CDR3 coding sequence is TGTGCCAGCAGCCCCCGGCGGGAGGGCATGTACGGCACAGATACGCAGTATTTT.

This clone appeared a single time. The rearrangement uses TRBV11-2 and TRBJ2-1, with TRBD1 matching over 11 bases. Germline CDR1 reads SGHAT; CDR2 reads FQNNGV. The CDR3 is 13 residues long. The junction had 2 bases not matched to a gene; V was cut back by 4 bases and J by 9 bases. The CDR3 DNA is TGTGCCAGCAGCTCGGACAGGGGGCGTGAGCAGTTCTTC. Its protein is CASSSDRGREQFF.

This clone was seen just once. The rearrangement joins TRBV5-1 to TRBJ2-5; 9 bases are shared with TRBD1. Losses at the gene ends were 0 bases for V and 4 bases for J; bases not matched to a gene: 4. CDR3 length: 15 residues. From germline, CDR1 is SGHRS and CDR2 YFSETQ. CDR3 amino acids: CASSLGDRAAETQYF. CDR3 bases: TGCGCCAGCAGCTTGGGGGACAGGGCGGCAGAGACCCAGTACTTC. The entire variable domain, with the rest obtained from reference TRBV5-1 and TRBJ2-5, is as follows: KAGVTQTPRYLIKTRGQQVTLSCSPISGHRSVSWYQQTPGQGLQFLFEYFSETQRNKGNFPGRFSGRQFSNSRSEMNVSTLELGDSALYLCASSLGDRAAETQYFGPGTRLLVL.

V gene TRBV28 combines with J gene TRBJ2-1; TRBD2 matches at 7 bases. The CDR3 extends over 15 amino acids. Germline trimming cut 7 bases from V and 2 bases from J; bases unmatched to any gene: 8. The germline V gene has CDR1 MDHEN and CDR2 SYDVKM. CDR3 in DNA: TGTGCCAGCACCACCCATGCGGGAGCCTACAATGAGCAGTTCTTC. Translating gives CASTTHAGAYNEQFF. Full variable domain (remainder filled in from reference TRBV28 and TRBJ2-1): DVKVTQSSRYLVKRTGEKVFLECVQDMDHENMFWYRQDPGLGLRLIYFSYDVKMKEKGDIPEGYSVSREKKERFSLILESASTNQTSMYLCASTTHAGAYNEQFFGPGTRLTVL.

This rearrangement joins TRBV18 to TRBJ1-1; unclear D gene. There are 15 residues in the CDR3. Trimming pared 2 bases from V and 0 bases from J, leaving 10 bases between. Germline loops: CDR1 KGHSH, CDR2 LQKENI. The CDR3 coding sequence is TGTGCCAGCTCACCAAGAGAGGGAATGAACACTGAAGCTTTCTTT. This codes for CASSPREGMNTEAFF.

The chain uses TRBV29-1 and TRBJ1-4; D ambiguous. The CDR3 runs 13 residues. Germline V gives CDR1 SQVTM, CDR2 ANQGSEA. V lost 4 bases, J lost 2 bases, and 8 bases lay in between. CDR3 DNA: TGCAGCGTTGTAATGGCGACTAATGAAAAACTGTTTTTT. Protein product: CSVVMATNEKLFF.

The rearrangement joins TRBV19 to TRBJ2-7; D unresolved. This CDR3 has 13 amino acids. Per the germline V gene, CDR1 is LNHDA and CDR2 is SQIVND (reference sequence). V was trimmed by 3 bases and J by 3 bases, leaving 9 bases between them. The CDR3 loop is CASSIPSRYEQYF. CDR3 DNA: TGTGCCAGTAGTATCCCGTCCCGCTACGAGCAGTACTTC. The entire variable domain, with the rest obtained from reference TRBV19 and TRBJ2-7, is as follows: DGGITQSPKYLFRKEGQNVTLSCEQNLNHDAMYWYRQDPGQGLRLIYYSQIVNDFQKGDIAEGYSVSREKKESFPLTVTSAQKNPTAFYLCASSIPSRYEQYFGPGTRLTVT.

This chain uses TRBV5-5 with TRBJ2-3, with D perhaps matching TRBD1 (5 bases). Germline CDR1 SGHKS, CDR2 YYEKEE (reference sequence). The CDR3 totals 16 residues. Trimming removed 4 bases at V and 0 bases at J, with 15 bases between. The CDR3 DNA sequence: TGTGCCAGCAGCACCTGGACATCCTCTAGCACAGATACGCAGTATTTT. Translating it yields CASSTWTSSSTDTQYF.

This chain links TRBV7-8 with TRBJ2-1; weak D call: TRBD2 (6 bases). Germline V CDR1 and CDR2: SGHVS, FQNEAQ. Trimming took 5 bases from V and 0 from J, leaving 14 bases between them. This CDR3 comprises 16 residues. CDR3 residues: CASSPWTTRSYNEQFF. DNA of the CDR3: TGTGCCAGCAGCCCCTGGACTACCCGCTCCTACAATGAGCAGTTCTTC.